This is a list of T cell receptor beta chains from one sample in a study of T-cell reconstitution after alpha-beta-depleted transplantation in children. TCRdb recomputed calls from the PCR reads with MiXCR, one row per CDR3 protein. The table has approximately 44,000 distinct CDR3 sequences, over 4.5% seen once. Specimen: PBMCs, mostly from graft donor cells, collected 60 days after TCRalphabeta/CD19-depleted stem cell transplant. The receptors derive from a female patient aged 2-15 years who had a stem cell transplant for aplastic anemia, so the T cells may come from the graft donor. Both conserved end residues are part of each CDR3. The D gene is left open where the match is weak. Rows may omit the clone size; those that give it use once, few, many or a size class.

clone size: many
D gene: NA
V gene: TRBV5-1
J gene: TRBJ1-4
CDR3 DNA: TGCGCCAGCAGCTTTGGGGAGGTATATGAAAAACTGTTTTTT
CDR3 protein: CASSFGEVYEKLFF

clone size: few
D gene: TRBD1
V gene: TRBV7-2
J gene: TRBJ2-5
CDR3 DNA: TGTGCCAGCAGCTTTTCAGCAGGGGGAGAGACCCAGTACTTC
CDR3 protein: CASSFSAGGETQYF

clone size: many
D gene: NA
V gene: TRBV7-9
J gene: TRBJ1-1
CDR3 DNA: TGTGCCAGCAGCTTACAGGTTGAAGCTTTCTTT
CDR3 protein: CASSLQVEAFF

clone size: many
D gene: TRBD1
V gene: TRBV28
J gene: TRBJ1-2
CDR3 DNA: TGTGCCAGCAGGCCGGGACAGCACTATGGCTACACCTTC
CDR3 protein: CASRPGQHYGYTF

clone size: few
D gene: TRBD2
V gene: TRBV4-2
J gene: TRBJ2-3
CDR3 DNA: TGTGCCAGCAGCCAAGTGAGCGGGGGGCCCTCCGGCGATACGCAGTATTTT
CDR3 protein: CASSQVSGGPSGDTQYF

clone size: many
D gene: TRBD2
V gene: TRBV9
J gene: TRBJ2-1
CDR3 DNA: TGTGCCAGCAGCCTGGGACTAGCGGGAGGGGATGAGCAGTTCTTC
CDR3 protein: CASSLGLAGGDEQFF

clone size: many
D gene: TRBD2
V gene: TRBV24-1
J gene: TRBJ2-3
CDR3 DNA: TGTGCCACCAGTGATTTGCGGGGGGGCACAGATACGCAGTATTTT
CDR3 protein: CATSDLRGGTDTQYF

clone size: many
D gene: NA
V gene: TRBV3-1
J gene: TRBJ1-6
CDR3 DNA: TGTGCCAGCAGCACCAGCGGAGAAGGTTCACCCCTCCACTTT
CDR3 protein: CASSTSGEGSPLHF

clone size: many
D gene: TRBD2
V gene: TRBV20-1
J gene: TRBJ2-1
CDR3 DNA: TGCAGTGCCTTTCCGACTAGCGCCTACAATGAGCAGTTCTTC
CDR3 protein: CSAFPTSAYNEQFF

clone size: NA
D gene: NA
V gene: TRBV5-1
J gene: TRBJ1-1
CDR3 DNA: TGCGCCAGCAGCTTGGAGGGCCGCACTGAAGCTTTCTTT
CDR3 protein: CASSLEGRTEAFF

clone size: many
D gene: TRBD2
V gene: TRBV20-1
J gene: TRBJ2-5
CDR3 DNA: TGCACTGGGACTAGCGGACAAGAGACCCAGTACTTC
CDR3 protein: CTGTSGQETQYF

clone size: few
D gene: TRBD1
V gene: TRBV3-1
J gene: TRBJ2-7
CDR3 DNA: TGTGCCAGCGGGACAGGGAACTACGAGCAGTACTTC
CDR3 protein: CASGTGNYEQYF

clone size: few
D gene: NA
V gene: TRBV5-1
J gene: TRBJ2-7
CDR3 DNA: TGCGCCAGCAGCCAGGGACCGGACCAATACGAGCAGTACTTC
CDR3 protein: CASSQGPDQYEQYF

clone size: NA
D gene: NA
V gene: TRBV4-1
J gene: TRBJ1-4
CDR3 DNA: TGCGCCAGCAGCCAAGATAGTTCGGAAAAACTGTTTTTT
CDR3 protein: CASSQDSSEKLFF

clone size: NA
D gene: NA
V gene: TRBV5-1
J gene: TRBJ2-3
CDR3 DNA: TGCGCCAGCAGCTTTGGTTCAAATCAAGATACGCAGTATTTT
CDR3 protein: CASSFGSNQDTQYF

clone size: many
D gene: TRBD1
V gene: TRBV11-2
J gene: TRBJ2-6
CDR3 DNA: TGTGCCAGCAGCTTATCGACAGGGTCTGGGGCCAACGTCCTGACTTTC
CDR3 protein: CASSLSTGSGANVLTF

clone size: many
D gene: TRBD2
V gene: TRBV20-1
J gene: TRBJ2-6
CDR3 DNA: TGCAGTGCTACAAGCGGGAGTCCCACTGGGGCCAACGTCCTGACTTTC
CDR3 protein: CSATSGSPTGANVLTF

clone size: many
D gene: TRBD2
V gene: TRBV15
J gene: TRBJ2-7
CDR3 DNA: TGTGCCACCAGCAGAGATCTAGCGGGAGTAGGAGAGCAGTACTTC
CDR3 protein: CATSRDLAGVGEQYF

clone size: many
D gene: TRBD2
V gene: TRBV9
J gene: TRBJ2-1
CDR3 DNA: TGTGCCAGCGGTGAAGCGGGGGCCAGCAATGAGCAGTTCTTC
CDR3 protein: CASGEAGASNEQFF

clone size: few
D gene: NA
V gene: TRBV12-5
J gene: TRBJ2-7
CDR3 DNA: TGTGCTAGTGGTCCCCCGGACGGGGTCCACGAGCAGTACTTC
CDR3 protein: CASGPPDGVHEQYF

clone size: many
D gene: NA
V gene: TRBV7-9
J gene: TRBJ2-2
CDR3 DNA: TGTGCCAGCAGCTCTCATGCGAACACCGGGGAGCTGTTTTTT
CDR3 protein: CASSSHANTGELFF

clone size: many
D gene: NA
V gene: TRBV29-1
J gene: TRBJ2-3
CDR3 DNA: TGCAGCGTTGGGCCTAGCCGCACAGATACGCAGTATTTT
CDR3 protein: CSVGPSRTDTQYF

clone size: few
D gene: NA
V gene: TRBV20-1
J gene: TRBJ2-5
CDR3 DNA: TGCAGTGCTAGTAAGGGAGCGGGAGAGACCCAGTACTTC
CDR3 protein: CSASKGAGETQYF

clone size: many
D gene: NA
V gene: TRBV12-3/TRBV12-4
J gene: TRBJ1-4
CDR3 DNA: TGTGCCAGCAGTTTGGGGGGAGCAACTAATGAAAAACTGTTTTTT
CDR3 protein: CASSLGGATNEKLFF

clone size: many
D gene: NA
V gene: TRBV6-6
J gene: TRBJ2-7
CDR3 DNA: TGTGCCAGCAGGAAGACCGGAACCTACGAGCAGTACTTC
CDR3 protein: CASRKTGTYEQYF

clone size: NA
D gene: TRBD1
V gene: TRBV3-1
J gene: TRBJ1-6
CDR3 DNA: TGTGCCAGCAGTACCGGGACAGATAATTCACCCCTCCACTTT
CDR3 protein: CASSTGTDNSPLHF

clone size: many
D gene: NA
V gene: TRBV20-1
J gene: TRBJ2-3
CDR3 DNA: TGCAGTGCTGGGGCTAGAGCCACAGATACGCAGTATTTT
CDR3 protein: CSAGARATDTQYF

clone size: few
D gene: NA
V gene: TRBV6-7
J gene: TRBJ2-1
CDR3 DNA: TGTGCCAGCAGTTACCCCACCTCTAAACTAGCAAATACCTACAATGAGCAGTTCTTC
CDR3 protein: CASSYPTSKLANTYNEQFF

clone size: many
D gene: NA
V gene: TRBV20-1
J gene: TRBJ2-1
CDR3 DNA: TGCAGTGTCGGGGGCGGTTACAATGAGCAGTTCTTC
CDR3 protein: CSVGGGYNEQFF

clone size: few
D gene: TRBD2
V gene: TRBV5-1
J gene: TRBJ2-5
CDR3 DNA: TGCGCCAGCAGCCCCCTAGCGGGAGGGGTGACTAGCCAAGAGACCCAGTACTTC
CDR3 protein: CASSPLAGGVTSQETQYF

clone size: many
D gene: NA
V gene: TRBV28
J gene: TRBJ1-4
CDR3 DNA: TGTGCCAGCAGTTTAGCAGGGACTAATGAAAAACTGTTTTTT
CDR3 protein: CASSLAGTNEKLFF

clone size: many
D gene: TRBD1
V gene: TRBV6-6
J gene: TRBJ1-5
CDR3 DNA: TGTGCCAGCAGTTCAAGGGACAGGGATCAGCCCCAGCATTTT
CDR3 protein: CASSSRDRDQPQHF

clone size: many
D gene: TRBD1
V gene: TRBV27
J gene: TRBJ1-2
CDR3 DNA: TGTGCCAGCAGTACATGGACAGGGGGCGCGAAGGCGGGCTACACCTTC
CDR3 protein: CASSTWTGGAKAGYTF

clone size: many
D gene: TRBD2
V gene: TRBV13
J gene: TRBJ2-1
CDR3 DNA: TGTGCCAGCGACCGGGGTAGGATGGCGGGAGTTCGAAATGAGCAGTTCTTC
CDR3 protein: CASDRGRMAGVRNEQFF

clone size: many
D gene: NA
V gene: TRBV20-1
J gene: TRBJ2-1
CDR3 DNA: TGCAGTGCTAGACTAGACGCTGAGCAGTTCTTC
CDR3 protein: CSARLDAEQFF

clone size: many
D gene: NA
V gene: TRBV10-3
J gene: TRBJ2-2
CDR3 DNA: TGTGCCATCAGTGTCAGATACACCGGGGAGCTGTTTTTT
CDR3 protein: CAISVRYTGELFF

clone size: many
D gene: NA
V gene: TRBV7-2
J gene: TRBJ2-2
CDR3 DNA: TGTGCCAGCAGCTCGAACAGGAACACCGGGGAGCTGTTTTTT
CDR3 protein: CASSSNRNTGELFF

clone size: NA
D gene: NA
V gene: TRBV5-4
J gene: TRBJ2-2
CDR3 DNA: TGTGCCAGCAGCTTGGAAGCGGAGCGGGTGAACACCGGGGAGCTGTTTTTT
CDR3 protein: CASSLEAERVNTGELFF

clone size: many
D gene: NA
V gene: TRBV7-2
J gene: TRBJ2-1
CDR3 DNA: TGTGCCAGCAGCTTAGGGGGGTTTAGGGAGGTGGAGCAGTTCTTC
CDR3 protein: CASSLGGFREVEQFF

clone size: many
D gene: NA
V gene: TRBV11-2
J gene: TRBJ2-1
CDR3 DNA: TGTGCCAGCAGCCGGCCGAGCGGCTCCTACAATGAGCAGTTCTTC
CDR3 protein: CASSRPSGSYNEQFF

clone size: many
D gene: TRBD1
V gene: TRBV7-2
J gene: TRBJ2-2
CDR3 DNA: TGTGCCAGCAGATACAGGGGCAACACCGGGGAGCTGTTTTTT
CDR3 protein: CASRYRGNTGELFF

clone size: few
D gene: TRBD1
V gene: TRBV30
J gene: TRBJ1-5
CDR3 DNA: TGTGCCTGGAGTCAAGTGGGACAGTACAATCAGCCCCAGCATTTT
CDR3 protein: CAWSQVGQYNQPQHF

clone size: many
D gene: TRBD1
V gene: TRBV6-5
J gene: TRBJ1-5
CDR3 DNA: TGTGCCAGCAGTTATGGACGGGACAGGGCGGGTAATCAGCCCCAGCATTTT
CDR3 protein: CASSYGRDRAGNQPQHF

clone size: many
D gene: TRBD2
V gene: TRBV20-1
J gene: TRBJ2-7
CDR3 DNA: TGCAGTGCTAGACGACGCCTTGGGCGGGAGGGCCACGGGGAGCAGTACTTC
CDR3 protein: CSARRRLGREGHGEQYF

clone size: few
D gene: TRBD2
V gene: TRBV5-6
J gene: TRBJ2-1
CDR3 DNA: TGTGCCAGCAGCTTGATTAGCGGGAGGAGCTACAATGAGCAGTTCTTC
CDR3 protein: CASSLISGRSYNEQFF

clone size: many
D gene: NA
V gene: TRBV20-1
J gene: TRBJ2-5
CDR3 DNA: TGCAGTGCTAGAGGGGCGGGGAAAGAGACCCAGTACTTC
CDR3 protein: CSARGAGKETQYF

clone size: many
D gene: NA
V gene: TRBV3-1
J gene: TRBJ1-3
CDR3 DNA: TGTGCCAGCAGCCAAGTGTTGAGCAGTAAATCTGGAAACACCATATATTTT
CDR3 protein: CASSQVLSSKSGNTIYF

clone size: many
D gene: NA
V gene: TRBV10-3
J gene: TRBJ2-7
CDR3 DNA: TGTGCCATCAGCGGGCGGGACGAGCAGTACTTC
CDR3 protein: CAISGRDEQYF

clone size: many
D gene: TRBD2
V gene: TRBV18
J gene: TRBJ2-7
CDR3 DNA: TGTGCCAGCTCACCACAGAGCACGGCGGGAGCCTACAGCGAGCAGTACTTC
CDR3 protein: CASSPQSTAGAYSEQYF

clone size: many
D gene: TRBD1
V gene: TRBV29-1
J gene: TRBJ2-1
CDR3 DNA: TGCAGCGTTGAAGAGACAGGGCGCTACAATGAGCAGTTCTTC
CDR3 protein: CSVEETGRYNEQFF

clone size: many
D gene: NA
V gene: TRBV21-1
J gene: TRBJ1-4
CDR3 DNA: TGTGCCAGGGGGCGGACAGATAATGAAAAACTGTTTTTT
CDR3 protein: CARGRTDNEKLFF

clone size: many
D gene: NA
V gene: TRBV7-9
J gene: TRBJ2-7
CDR3 DNA: TGTGCCAGCAGCACCCGGGACGGGGAGTCCTACGAGCAGTACTTC
CDR3 protein: CASSTRDGESYEQYF